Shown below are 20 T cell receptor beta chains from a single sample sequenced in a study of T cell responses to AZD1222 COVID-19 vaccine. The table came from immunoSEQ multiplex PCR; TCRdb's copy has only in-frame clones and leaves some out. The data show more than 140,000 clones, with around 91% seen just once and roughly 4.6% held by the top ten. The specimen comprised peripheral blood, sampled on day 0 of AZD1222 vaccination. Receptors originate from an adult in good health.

The CDR3 protein is CSARLLAEQFF. As DNA, the CDR3 is TGCAGTGCTAGACTTCTAGCGGAGCAGTTCTTC. The chain carries TRBV20-1 and TRBJ2-1; a weak D match, TRBD2 (6 bases). The V end lost 2 bases, the J end lost 10 bases, and 9 bases lay between the germline ends. The germline V gene has CDR1 DFQATT and CDR2 SNEGSKA (reference sequence). This CDR3 has 11 amino acids.

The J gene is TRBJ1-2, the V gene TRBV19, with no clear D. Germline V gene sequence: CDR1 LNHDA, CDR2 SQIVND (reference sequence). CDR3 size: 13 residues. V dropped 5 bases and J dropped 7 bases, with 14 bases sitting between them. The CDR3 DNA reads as TGTGCCAGTAGTGGGTCCAACTCGGGTGGCTACACCTTC. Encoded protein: CASSGSNSGGYTF.

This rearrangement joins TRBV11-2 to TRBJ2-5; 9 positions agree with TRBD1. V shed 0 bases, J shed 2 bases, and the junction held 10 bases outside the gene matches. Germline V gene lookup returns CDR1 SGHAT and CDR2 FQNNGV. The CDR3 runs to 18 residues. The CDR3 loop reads CASSLDFLGTGRQETQYF. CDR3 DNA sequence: TGTGCCAGCAGCTTAGATTTTTTAGGGACAGGGCGGCAAGAGACCCAGTACTTC.

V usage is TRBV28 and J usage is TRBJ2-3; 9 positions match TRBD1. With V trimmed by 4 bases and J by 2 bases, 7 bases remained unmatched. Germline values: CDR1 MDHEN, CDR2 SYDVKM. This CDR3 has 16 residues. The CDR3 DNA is TGTGCCAGCAGTTCTCCGGGACAGGGCCCCACAGATACGCAGTATTTT. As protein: CASSSPGQGPTDTQYF.

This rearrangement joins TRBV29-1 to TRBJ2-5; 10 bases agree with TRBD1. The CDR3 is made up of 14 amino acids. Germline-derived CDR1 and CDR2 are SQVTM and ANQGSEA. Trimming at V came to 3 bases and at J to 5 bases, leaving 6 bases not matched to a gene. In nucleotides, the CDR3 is TGCAGCGTTGATGTGACAGGGGGCGGGGAGACCCAGTACTTC. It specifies CSVDVTGGGETQYF. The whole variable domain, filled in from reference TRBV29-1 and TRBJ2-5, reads SAVISQKPSRDICQRGTSLTIQCQVDSQVTMMFWYRQQPGQSLTLIATANQGSEATYESGFVIDKFPISRPNLTFSTLTVSNMSPEDSSIYLCSVDVTGGGETQYFGPGTRLLVL.

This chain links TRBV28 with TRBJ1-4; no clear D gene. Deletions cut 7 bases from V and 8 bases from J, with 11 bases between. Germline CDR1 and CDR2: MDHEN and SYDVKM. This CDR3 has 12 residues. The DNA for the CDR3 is TGTGCCAGCACCGACCGGTTGGAAAAACTGTTTTTT. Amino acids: CASTDRLEKLFF.

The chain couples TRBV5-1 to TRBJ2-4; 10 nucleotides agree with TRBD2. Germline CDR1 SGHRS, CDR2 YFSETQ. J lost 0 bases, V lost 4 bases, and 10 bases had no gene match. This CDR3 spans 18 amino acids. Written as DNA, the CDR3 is TGCGCCAGCAGCCCCTCCGATAGCGGGGGGCTAGCCAAAAACATTCAGTACTTC. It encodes CASSPSDSGGLAKNIQYF.

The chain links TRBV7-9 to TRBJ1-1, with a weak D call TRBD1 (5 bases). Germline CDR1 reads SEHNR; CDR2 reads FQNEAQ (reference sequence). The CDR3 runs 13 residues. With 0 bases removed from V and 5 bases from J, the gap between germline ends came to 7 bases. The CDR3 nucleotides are TGTGCCAGCAGCTTAGCGCAGGGAACTGAAGCTTTCTTT. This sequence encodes CASSLAQGTEAFF.

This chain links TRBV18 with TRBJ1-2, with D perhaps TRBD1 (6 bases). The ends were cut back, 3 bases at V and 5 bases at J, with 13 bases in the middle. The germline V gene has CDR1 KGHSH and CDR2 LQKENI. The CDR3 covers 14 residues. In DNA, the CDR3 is TGTGCCAGCTCACCGGGTAGGGACACTTATGGCTACACCTTC. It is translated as CASSPGRDTYGYTF. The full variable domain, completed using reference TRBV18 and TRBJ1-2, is NAGVMQNPRHLVRRRGQEARLRCSPMKGHSHVYWYRQLPEEGLKFMVYLQKENIIDESGMPKERFSAEFPKEGPSILRIQQVVRGDSAAYFCASSPGRDTYGYTFGSGTRLTVV.

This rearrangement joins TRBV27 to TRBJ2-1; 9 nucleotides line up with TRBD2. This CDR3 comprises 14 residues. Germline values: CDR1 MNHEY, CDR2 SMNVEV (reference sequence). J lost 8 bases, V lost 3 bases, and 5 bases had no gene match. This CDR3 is CASSFLGLADEQFF. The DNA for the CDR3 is TGTGCCAGCAGTTTTTTGGGACTAGCAGATGAGCAGTTCTTC.

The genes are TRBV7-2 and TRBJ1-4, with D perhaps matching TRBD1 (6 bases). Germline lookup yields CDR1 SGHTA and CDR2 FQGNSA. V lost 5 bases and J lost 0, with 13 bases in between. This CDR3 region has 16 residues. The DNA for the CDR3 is TGTGCCAGCAGCACTCGACAGGCCTCAACTAATGAAAAACTGTTTTTT. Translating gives CASSTRQASTNEKLFF.

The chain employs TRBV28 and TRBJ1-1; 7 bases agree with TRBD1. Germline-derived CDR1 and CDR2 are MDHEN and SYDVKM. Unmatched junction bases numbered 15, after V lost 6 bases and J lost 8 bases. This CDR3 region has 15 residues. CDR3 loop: CASSFSRGGWLEAFF. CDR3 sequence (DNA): TGTGCCAGCAGCTTCTCCAGGGGGGGATGGTTAGAAGCTTTCTTT.

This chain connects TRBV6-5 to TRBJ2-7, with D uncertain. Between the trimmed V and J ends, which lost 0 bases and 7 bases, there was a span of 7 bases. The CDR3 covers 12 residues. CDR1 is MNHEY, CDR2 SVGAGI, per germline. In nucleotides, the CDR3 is TGTGCCAGCAGTTACTCGATGGGAGAGCAGTACTTC. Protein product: CASSYSMGEQYF.

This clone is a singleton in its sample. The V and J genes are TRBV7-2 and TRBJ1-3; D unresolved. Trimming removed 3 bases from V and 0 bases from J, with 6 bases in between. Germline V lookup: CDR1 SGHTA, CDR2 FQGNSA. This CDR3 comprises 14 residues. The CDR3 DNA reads TGTGCCAGCAGCTTTGACTTCTCTGGAAACACCATATATTTT. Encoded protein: CASSFDFSGNTIYF. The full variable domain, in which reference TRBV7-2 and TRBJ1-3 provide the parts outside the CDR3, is GAGVSQSPSNKVTEKGKDVELRCDPISGHTALYWYRQSLGQGLEFLIYFQGNSAPDKSGLPSDRFSAERTGGSVSTLTIQRTQQEDSAVYLCASSFDFSGNTIYFGEGSWLTVV.

The CDR3 loop is CASSYSRGKQPQHF. The CDR3 DNA is TGTGCCAGCAGTTACTCGAGAGGGAAGCAGCCCCAGCATTTT. The chain links TRBV6-5 to TRBJ1-5; D ambiguous. This CDR3 has 14 amino acids. Germline assignment: CDR1 MNHEY and CDR2 SVGAGI. V was pared by 0 bases and J by 7 bases, with 10 bases between.

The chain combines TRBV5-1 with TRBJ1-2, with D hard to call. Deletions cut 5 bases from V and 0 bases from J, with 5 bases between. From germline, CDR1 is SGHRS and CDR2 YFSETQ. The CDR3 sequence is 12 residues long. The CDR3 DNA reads TGCGCCAGCAGGAATCCTAACTATGGCTACACCTTC. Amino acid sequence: CASRNPNYGYTF.

The CDR3 reads CASSRGTGGSSNQPQHF. The DNA for the CDR3 is TGTGCCAGCAGCCGTGGGACAGGGGGGTCTTCTAATCAGCCCCAGCATTTT. The V call is TRBV5-6, the J call TRBJ1-5; 11 positions match TRBD1. Germline lookup yields CDR1 SGHDT and CDR2 YYEEEE. This CDR3 has 17 residues. V dropped 4 bases and J dropped 4; count of bases not matched to a gene: 10.

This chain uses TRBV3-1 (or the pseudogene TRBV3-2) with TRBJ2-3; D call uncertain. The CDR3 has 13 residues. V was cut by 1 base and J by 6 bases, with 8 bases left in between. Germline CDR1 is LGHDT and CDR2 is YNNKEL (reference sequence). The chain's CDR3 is CASSQGFPDTQYF. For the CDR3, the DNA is TGTGCCAGCAGCCAAGGGTTCCCGGATACGCAGTATTTT.

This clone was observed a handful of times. The CDR3 DNA sequence: TGCGCCAGCAGCCAAGACGGGAGAACTGAGCAGTTCTTC. Its protein is CASSQDGRTEQFF. This chain connects TRBV4-1 to TRBJ2-1; D is perhaps TRBD2 (6 bases). V gave up 0 bases and J gave up 9 bases, with 9 bases separating them. CDR1 is MGHRA, CDR2 YSYEKL, per germline. This CDR3 has 13 amino acids.

The CDR3 coding sequence is TGTGCCAGCAGCTTGAATTGGGTAGGGGGAAGGGGCGAGCAGTACTTC. Protein sequence: CASSLNWVGGRGEQYF. The rearrangement links TRBV5-8 to TRBJ2-7, with D maybe TRBD1 (6 bases). Germline V gene data show CDR1 as SGHTS and CDR2 as YDEGEE. The CDR3 sequence is 16 residues long. Trimming stripped 1 base from V and 6 bases from J, with 20 bases between.